The present TCR beta chain was sequenced within a study of blood T cell repertoires in COVID-19 (dated by TCRdb to the early 2020s). Looking at the study overall: Collaborator samples came from the United States, Italy and Spain and covered acute and convalescent phases of COVID-19. The material from the prospective study consisted of cDNA or gDNA derived from T cells, B-cell-depleted T cells, or PBMCs. The dataset comprised deeply sampled blood TCRbeta repertoires from subjects exposed to, actively infected with, or recovered from COVID-19. The repertoires were released in a freely available public database meant as a resource for research on the immune response to SARS-CoV-2. The samples were drawn from two sources: the first 160 participants of the ongoing ImmuneRACE study, and 1,254 subjects contributed by 6 global collaborators. The sample metadata nearly always contained a de-identified subject ID, COVID-19 status, age in years and sex. HLA class I and class II types, where available, came from metadata supplied by the sample provider rather than from assay-based typing. Points the paper makes about the study in general: The amount of clinical and demographic metadata varied by source and participant and was provided uncurated.

For this clone: This receptor's antigen is unknown. No base quality values were provided; no much bigger clone lies one nucleotide off.

Each collaborating institution followed its own protocols to collect whole blood in K2EDTA tubes. For TCRbeta analysis, collaborators shipped samples as frozen whole blood, isolated PBMCs, or DNA extracted from either of those sample types. V is clipped by 4 bases and J by 0 bases, and the sequence between their germline boundaries is 4 bases long. CDR1 and CDR2 were assigned from the germline V gene as ENHRY and SYGVKD. Including cysteine and phenylalanine, the CDR3 has 14 amino acids. Only the CDR3 DNA stays, 42 bases, in frame from base 1. TCRbeta CDR3 regions were amplified from genomic DNA using the immunoSEQ Assay, a bias-controlled multiplex PCR. In the source study's methods: Nucleated cell counts per sample were estimated from amplification of reference gene primers within the assay. Sequence reads were collapsed and filtered to measure the absolute abundance of every unique TCRbeta CDR3 rearrangement. For each sample, productive Simpson clonality was calculated by taking the square root of Simpson's diversity index across productive rearrangements. Sourced from immuneACCESS, this table was stored by TCRdb with only in-frame sequences that have V and J called. A share of the clones is absent; for the studies checked, an unresolved V gene accounts for under half, and the remainder has no known explanation. V and J calls and clone size come straight from that table; D and trimming were deduced from the DNA. This sample lists fewer than 70,000 clones; 65% to 90% were detected once. Roughly 24% of the sample rests with the top ten.

Sequenced: peripheral blood. The sequence is built from TRBV10-3 and TRBJ2-6, with the D gene not clear enough to name. This receptor was obtained from a man between 50 and 59 years old with acute or convalescent COVID-19. The CDR3 protein: CAISAGSGANVLTF. Read as DNA, the sequence is TGTGCCATCAGTGCGGGCTCTGGGGCCAACGTCCTGACTTTC.